The clone carrying this T cell receptor (beta chain) was observed a handful of times. The data were taken from a study of control samples from healthy donors and cancer patients. Profiling relied on immunoSEQ multiplex PCR, and the TCRdb table lists in-frame clones only, not all of them. The sample comprises more than 65,000 clones, 84% of which are singletons, and over 12% rests with the top ten. This TCR came from a man over 45 in good health. The sample comprised blood.

The DNA of the CDR3 is TGTGCCAGCTCACCGGGACAGGCTCCCTACGAGCAGTACTTC. Protein sequence: CASSPGQAPYEQYF. J is TRBJ2-7 and V is TRBV18; the match to TRBD1 covers 8 bases. The CDR3 runs to 14 residues. V trimming: 3 bases; J trimming: 2 bases; junction bases outside the gene matches: 3. Per the germline V gene, CDR1 is KGHSH and CDR2 is LQKENI.